This TCR beta chain originates from a study of T cell responses to AZD1222 COVID-19 vaccine. Here immunoSEQ multiplex PCR was the method, and the copy in TCRdb shows in-frame clones only, minus some. Here the sample spans tens of thousands of clones, 70% to 85% being singletons. Whole-study findings and limits: Spike-spanning, vaccine-associated CD4 TCRs were dominant at 160-218 and 743-854. Two AZD1222 administrations were followed by greater Spike-specific TCR breadth and depth. Researchers took repertoire samples only after the peak T cell response had come.

The CDR3 runs to 14 residues. Comment on this clone: Its target is not known.

V usage is TRBV21-1 and J usage is TRBJ2-4; whether TRBD1, the table's D call, matches the DNA was not checked. TRBV21-1 is a pseudogene. The sample in question was peripheral blood, obtained on day 0 of AZD1222 vaccination. The origin of this receptor is an adult in good health. CDR3 nucleotide sequence: TGTGCCAGCAGCACTTTACAGGCCAAAAACATTCAGTACTTC. Amino acids: CASSTLQAKNIQYF.